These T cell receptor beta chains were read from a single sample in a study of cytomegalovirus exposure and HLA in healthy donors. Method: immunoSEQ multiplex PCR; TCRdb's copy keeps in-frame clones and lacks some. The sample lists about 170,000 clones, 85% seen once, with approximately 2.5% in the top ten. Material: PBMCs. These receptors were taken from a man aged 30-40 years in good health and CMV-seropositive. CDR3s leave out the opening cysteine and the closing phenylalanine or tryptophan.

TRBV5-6 ASSLGPRATGELF
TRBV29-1 SVWSLSLYGYT
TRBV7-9 ASSGGGNYGYT
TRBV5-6 ASIRWGTGHSPLH
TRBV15 ATSVGTTSYEQY
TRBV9 ASSVGQGTYGYT
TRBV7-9 SSSFPGQGNNSPLH
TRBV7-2 ASSPTRAKNIQY
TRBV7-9 ASSYLPGTSGNYEQY
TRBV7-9 SSSLVASGRNNEQF
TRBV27 ASSLNLAGEELDTQY
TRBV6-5 ASSWGGTANTGELF
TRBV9 ASSVGGTVPSYEQY
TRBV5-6 ASSWTGSLYNEQF
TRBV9 ASSPGSSYNEQF
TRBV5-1 ASSLVGQGKNIQY
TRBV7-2 ASSFGSGRVIGANVLT
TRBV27 ASMHRGLEETQY
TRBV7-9 ASSLSMRYTGELF
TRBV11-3 ASSSQGLNGYT
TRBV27 ASSLWGRGRFGDTEAF
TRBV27 ASSLRGAGWMGELF
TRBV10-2 ASTGQDRISYEQY
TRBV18 ASSGGREVAF
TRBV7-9 ASSSGLAGVTDTQY
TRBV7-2 ASGYSGTGGTEAF
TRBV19 ASSIDLEGISYNEQF
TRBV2 ASKSGGDGYT
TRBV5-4 ASSPGLAGRSTDTQY
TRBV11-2 ASSPLAGSYGQY
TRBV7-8 ASSLPLWTGFNTEAF
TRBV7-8 ASSGGLAGVIFHEQY
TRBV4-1 ASSQDLRTGAWTGELF
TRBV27 ASSLSGQGVSEQF
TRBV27 ASSLSYVAGAGELF
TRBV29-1 SVMLAGVLLSSYNEQF
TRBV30 AWSTGDTEAF
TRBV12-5 ASGMRDSQFHYEQY
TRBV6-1 ASSGVWAGGRTGELF
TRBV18 ASSPLKHSYNEQF
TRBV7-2 ASSLEGGERETQY
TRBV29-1 SVETGGWYGYT
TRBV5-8 ASSLGLPAGVEGEQF
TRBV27 ASRPGQGDPEAF
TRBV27 ASSLSPTGNTEAF
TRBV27 ASSHRGSRANVLT
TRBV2 ASSEWLAVSTDTQY
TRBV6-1 ASSVRGSGYT
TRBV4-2 ASSSAGAYSYEQY
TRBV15 ATSRDRSNQPQH